A selection of T cell receptor beta chains follows, all from one sample in a study of T cells in tuberculosis. Only in-frame clones appear in the TCRdb table, and some are missing; sequencing was by immunoSEQ multiplex PCR. The profile shows about 34,000 clones, roughly 93% of them singletons. This specimen was PBMCs, taken at tuberculosis diagnosis. These receptors were obtained from an adult with tuberculosis. CDR3s include the opening cysteine and the closing phenylalanine or tryptophan. Each record gives: D gene, clone size, V gene, J gene, CDR3 protein, CDR3 DNA. D genes are given only for firm matches. A row's size may be missing; if present it is once, few, many or a size class.

-	-	TRBV30	TRBJ1-4	CAWSSLQANEKLFF	TGTGCCTGGAGTTCTCTACAGGCGAATGAAAAACTGTTTTTT
-	-	TRBV6-5	TRBJ2-3	CASRYQSGYTDTQYF	TGTGCCAGCAGATACCAAAGCGGGTACACAGATACGCAGTATTTT
TRBD1	-	TRBV6-1	TRBJ2-5	CASSSAPGGAETQYF	TGTGCCAGCAGTAGCGCCCCAGGGGGCGCAGAGACCCAGTACTTC
TRBD1	-	TRBV6-4	TRBJ1-1	CASSDSDRATEAFF	TGTGCCAGCAGTGACTCGGACAGGGCCACTGAAGCTTTCTTT
-	-	TRBV5-1	TRBJ2-3	CASSPGESTDTQYF	TGCGCCAGCAGCCCCGGGGAGAGCACAGATACGCAGTATTTT
-	-	TRBV15	TRBJ1-1	CATSRGGGWTEAFF	TGTGCCACCAGCAGAGGCGGGGGGTGGACTGAAGCTTTCTTT
-	-	TRBV11-2	TRBJ1-1	CASSLQYRMNTEAFF	TGTGCCAGCAGCTTGCAGTATCGTATGAACACTGAAGCTTTCTTT
TRBD1	-	TRBV5-1	TRBJ1-1	CASSLAQGEIEAFF	TGCGCCAGCAGCTTGGCTCAGGGGGAGATTGAAGCTTTCTTT
-	-	TRBV5-4	TRBJ2-7	CASSLAGSYEQYF	TGTGCCAGCAGCTTGGCCGGGAGCTACGAGCAGTACTTC
TRBD1	-	TRBV12-5	TRBJ2-7	CASGPHPGQGIYEQYF	TGTGCTAGTGGACCTCATCCGGGACAGGGCATCTACGAGCAGTACTTC
-	-	TRBV7-9	TRBJ1-5	CASSLGWGVSQPQHF	TGTGCCAGCAGCTTAGGCTGGGGAGTTAGCCAGCCCCAGCATTTT
-	-	TRBV5-4	TRBJ1-2	CASNQRGSVYGYTF	TGTGCCAGCAACCAGCGGGGGTCTGTCTATGGCTACACCTTC
TRBD2	-	TRBV7-6	TRBJ2-1	CASSYSGGALTEQFF	TGTGCCAGCAGCTATAGCGGGGGGGCCTTGACTGAGCAGTTCTTC
TRBD2	-	TRBV5-6	TRBJ2-3	CASSPPLAGAGTDTQYF	TGTGCCAGCAGCCCTCCCTTAGCGGGAGCGGGAACAGATACGCAGTATTTT
TRBD2	-	TRBV2	TRBJ2-3	CASSEGPRLLAVTDTQYF	TGTGCCAGCAGTGAAGGCCCCCGGCTCCTAGCGGTCACAGATACGCAGTATTTT
-	-	TRBV4-1	TRBJ1-1	CASSQDAGVRTEAFF	TGCGCCAGCAGCCAAGATGCCGGGGTGAGGACTGAAGCTTTCTTT
-	once	TRBV2	TRBJ2-7	CASTTFSGKTHEQYF	TGTGCCAGCACTACTTTTTCAGGGAAAACTCACGAGCAGTACTTC
-	-	TRBV19	TRBJ1-6	CASSNPRREINSPLHF	TGTGCCAGTAGTAACCCGCGGAGGGAGATTAATTCACCCCTCCACTTT
TRBD2	-	TRBV5-6	TRBJ2-1	CASSLAGRAVDEQFF	TGTGCCAGCAGCTTGGCCGGGAGGGCCGTCGATGAGCAGTTCTTC
-	-	TRBV5-1	TRBJ1-4	CASSLGTATNEKLFF	TGCGCCAGCAGCTTGGGGACAGCAACTAATGAAAAACTGTTTTTT
-	-	TRBV2	TRBJ2-7	CASLSGVGGYEQYF	TGTGCCAGCCTTTCGGGTGTGGGGGGCTACGAGCAGTACTTC
TRBD1	-	TRBV11-3	TRBJ2-1	CASSSRTGVNEQFF	TGTGCCAGCAGCTCCAGGACAGGGGTCAATGAGCAGTTCTTC
TRBD1	-	TRBV14	TRBJ2-7	CASSWGQGKFYEQYF	TGTGCCAGCAGCTGGGGACAGGGTAAATTTTACGAGCAGTACTTC
-	-	TRBV5-1	TRBJ1-4	CASSSGQGVSNEKLFF	TGCGCCAGCAGCTCGGGACAAGGCGTCTCTAATGAAAAACTGTTTTTT
-	-	TRBV28	TRBJ1-1	CASSQGMNTEAFF	TGTGCCAGCAGTCAGGGGATGAACACTGAAGCTTTCTTT
-	-	TRBV5-1	TRBJ2-3	CASSLGAPPDTQYF	TGCGCCAGCAGCTTGGGCGCTCCACCGGATACGCAGTATTTT
-	-	TRBV18	TRBJ1-2	CASSSGEGDSGYTF	TGTGCCAGCTCATCAGGTGAAGGGGATTCTGGCTACACCTTC
-	-	TRBV11-2	TRBJ1-2	CASSPPSGDPNYGYTF	TGTGCCAGCAGCCCCCCCTCGGGGGATCCTAACTATGGCTACACCTTC
-	-	TRBV27	TRBJ1-2	CASSLRWADSNYGYTF	TGTGCCAGCAGTTTACGTTGGGCAGATTCTAACTATGGCTACACCTTC
-	-	TRBV2	TRBJ2-7	CASGIIGNYEQYF	TGTGCCAGCGGGATTATCGGGAACTACGAGCAGTACTTC
-	-	TRBV2	TRBJ2-3	CASSWGADTQYF	TGTGCCAGCAGCTGGGGGGCAGATACGCAGTATTTT
-	-	TRBV10-2	TRBJ1-1	CASSEQGFPYTEAFF	TGCGCCAGCAGCGAGCAGGGTTTCCCATACACTGAAGCTTTCTTT
-	-	TRBV4-1	TRBJ2-7	CASSQDLPSSYEQYF	TGCGCCAGCAGCCAAGATCTTCCTTCTTCCTACGAGCAGTACTTC
-	-	TRBV13	TRBJ2-5	CASSLGVRVSAETQYF	TGTGCCAGCAGCTTAGGAGTCAGGGTATCAGCAGAGACCCAGTACTTC
-	-	TRBV5-1	TRBJ2-7	CASGSTGNPNEQYF	TGCGCCAGCGGATCAACAGGGAACCCTAACGAGCAGTACTTC
TRBD2	-	TRBV7-2	TRBJ2-4	CASSPGLAGGLAKNIQYF	TGTGCCAGCAGCCCAGGACTAGCGGGTGGACTAGCCAAAAACATTCAGTACTTC
TRBD1	once	TRBV4-1	TRBJ1-5	CASSHHAGDRTAERPQHF	TGCGCCAGCAGCCATCATGCTGGGGACAGGACTGCAGAGAGGCCCCAGCATTTT
-	once	TRBV19	TRBJ2-7	CASSTARDTTYEQYF	TGTGCCAGTAGTACGGCCAGGGACACCACCTACGAGCAGTACTTC
-	-	TRBV5-1	TRBJ2-5	CASSLQQGPYQETQYF	TGCGCCAGCAGCTTGCAGCAGGGCCCGTACCAAGAGACCCAGTACTTC
TRBD2	-	TRBV2	TRBJ2-5	CASSEELAGVQETQYF	TGTGCCAGCAGTGAGGAATTAGCGGGGGTCCAAGAGACCCAGTACTTC
TRBD2	once	TRBV18	TRBJ2-3	CASSSTSGGSTDTQYF	TGTGCCAGCTCATCGACTAGCGGGGGCAGCACAGATACGCAGTATTTT
TRBD1	-	TRBV27	TRBJ2-5	CASGTGPNQETQYF	TGTGCCAGCGGGACAGGGCCCAATCAAGAGACCCAGTACTTC
TRBD2	-	TRBV14	TRBJ2-2	CASSKGLAGTGELFF	TGTGCCAGCAGCAAGGGACTAGCGGGGACCGGGGAGCTGTTTTTT
-	-	TRBV6-1	TRBJ2-6	CVSSDAFSRPGANVLTF	TGTGTCAGCAGTGACGCCTTCAGTCGCCCTGGGGCCAACGTCCTGACTTTC
TRBD2	-	TRBV5-1	TRBJ2-1	CASSSVVAGGNEQFF	TGCGCCAGCAGCTCTGTGGTAGCGGGAGGCAATGAGCAGTTCTTC
TRBD1	-	TRBV28	TRBJ2-2	CASSFPRWGQGGTGELFF	TGTGCCAGCAGTTTCCCCAGGTGGGGACAGGGAGGCACCGGGGAGCTGTTTTTT
TRBD2	-	TRBV5-6	TRBJ2-1	CASSLAWGGLYNEQFF	TGTGCCAGCAGCTTGGCCTGGGGGGGTTTGTACAATGAGCAGTTCTTC
TRBD2	-	TRBV6-1	TRBJ2-7	CASSEGGAGVGFEQYF	TGTGCCAGCAGTGAAGGTGGAGCGGGAGTAGGGTTCGAGCAGTACTTC
TRBD1	-	TRBV27	TRBJ2-7	CASRGTGAWGQYF	TGTGCCAGCAGGGGGACAGGTGCTTGGGGGCAGTACTTC